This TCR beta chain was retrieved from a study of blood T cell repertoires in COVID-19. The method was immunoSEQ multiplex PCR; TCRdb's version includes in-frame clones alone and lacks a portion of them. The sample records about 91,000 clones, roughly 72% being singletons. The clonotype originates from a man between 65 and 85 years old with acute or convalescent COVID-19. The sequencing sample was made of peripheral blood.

The CDR3 DNA sequence: TGTGCCAGCAGCTTTCAACAGGGGAACACTGAAGCTTTCTTT. Translating it yields CASSFQQGNTEAFF. V and J are TRBV2 and TRBJ1-1, with D possibly TRBD1 on 6 matching bases. Germline lookup yields CDR1 SNHLY and CDR2 FYNNEI. Deletions cut 6 bases from V and 1 base from J, with 12 bases between. CDR3 length: 14 residues.